Presented here are 13 T cell receptor beta chains from one specimen sequenced in a study of T cell changes during pregnancy in multiple sclerosis. The table came from immunoSEQ multiplex PCR; TCRdb's copy has only in-frame clones and leaves some out. The data hold tens of thousands of clones, with 85% to 95% observed a single time. The source was CD4+ T cells from peripheral blood mononuclear cells, collected in the second trimester of pregnancy. Receptors were obtained from a female donor with multiple sclerosis, enrolled in a pregnancy study.

The chain carries TRBV7-2 and TRBJ2-2; 7 positions match TRBD1. The CDR3 extends over 14 amino acids. Trimming at V came to 5 bases and at J to 4 bases, leaving 4 bases not matched to a gene. CDR1 and CDR2 (germline): SGHTA, FQGNSA. The CDR3 DNA follows: TGTGCCAGCAGCCCGGGACAGAGCACCGGGGAGCTGTTTTTT. Translated: CASSPGQSTGELFF.

This chain uses TRBV18 with TRBJ1-1; D perhaps matches TRBD1 (5 bases). The ends were cut back, 0 bases at V and 7 bases at J, with 12 bases in the middle. The CDR3 has 14 residues. CDR1 KGHSH and CDR2 LQKENI come from the germline V gene. CDR3 residues: CASSPPNRILEAFF. CDR3 nucleotides: TGTGCCAGCTCACCACCGAACAGGATTCTTGAAGCTTTCTTT.

This rearrangement joins TRBV27 to TRBJ2-3; perhaps TRBD2 as D (5 bases). The germline V gene has CDR1 MNHEY and CDR2 SMNVEV (reference sequence). V shed 3 bases and J shed 4 bases, with 17 bases lying between them. The CDR3 runs 16 residues. Written as DNA, the CDR3 is TGTGCCAGCAGTTTCGTCCCGGGGAAGTCACCAGATACGCAGTATTTT. This sequence encodes CASSFVPGKSPDTQYF.

V and J are TRBV5-1 and TRBJ2-3; 8 bases agree with TRBD1. Germline trimming cut 0 bases from V and 6 bases from J; bases unmatched to any gene: 9. This CDR3 is built from 16 residues. Germline loops: CDR1 SGHRS, CDR2 YFSETQ. The CDR3 reads CASSLAGAGGMDTQYF. The CDR3 nucleotides read TGCGCCAGCAGCTTGGCCGGGGCAGGGGGCATGGATACGCAGTATTTT.

The chain combines TRBV9 with TRBJ1-1, with TRBD1 as a possible D gene (5 bases). Deletions cut 3 bases from V and 1 base from J, with 13 bases between. From germline, CDR1 is SGDLS and CDR2 YYNGEE. The CDR3 loop spans 15 amino acids. The CDR3 region is CASSGTLTGNTEAFF. CDR3 coding DNA: TGTGCCAGCAGCGGAACCTTAACAGGGAACACTGAAGCTTTCTTT.

This chain joins TRBV28 and TRBJ2-1; TRBD1 is a possible D gene (5 bases). Germline V CDR1 and CDR2: MDHEN, SYDVKM. The V and J ends lost 6 bases and 1 base respectively, with 7 bases between them. The CDR3 totals 13 residues. CDR3 loop: CASSRDSYNEQFF. As DNA, the CDR3 is TGTGCCAGCAGCAGGGATTCCTACAATGAGCAGTTCTTC.

The gene calls are TRBV5-4 and TRBJ2-3, with 10 positions matching TRBD2. Germline-derived CDR1 and CDR2 are SGHNT and YYREEE (reference sequence). The V segment lost 6 bases and the J segment 3 bases; nucleotides outside the gene matches: 4. There are 14 residues in the CDR3. This chain's CDR3 is CASTSGGATDTQYF. The CDR3 DNA reads as TGTGCCAGCACAAGCGGGGGGGCAACAGATACGCAGTATTTT.

This chain joins TRBV19 and TRBJ2-5; weak D call: TRBD1 (6 bases). Trimming pared 4 bases from V and 4 bases from J, leaving 16 bases between. Germline CDR1 and CDR2: LNHDA and SQIVND (reference sequence). The CDR3 length is 15 residues. As DNA, the CDR3 is TGTGCCAGTAGTACTCAAAGAGGCAGGGGAGAGACCCAGTACTTC. It codes for CASSTQRGRGETQYF.

This sequence joins TRBV21-1 and TRBJ1-6; whether TRBD1, the table's D call, matches the DNA was not checked. TRBV21-1 is listed as a pseudogene. The CDR3 totals 12 residues. The CDR3 DNA reads TGTGCCAGCAGACAGGGGATCTCAGCCCTCCACTTT. Protein sequence: CASRQGISALHF.

The chain is built from TRBV2 and TRBJ1-5; 9 nucleotides agree with TRBD1. Trimming at V came to 5 bases and at J to 5 bases, leaving 4 bases not matched to a gene. CDR1 is SNHLY, CDR2 FYNNEI, per germline. This CDR3 region has 14 residues. DNA of the CDR3: TGTGCCAGCAGTCCCGGGACAGGGTATCAGCCCCAGCATTTT. It specifies CASSPGTGYQPQHF.

The chain carries TRBV29-1 and TRBJ2-7; maybe TRBD2 (5 bases). This CDR3 has 14 residues. V was clipped by 7 bases and J by 1 base, with 17 bases between them. Germline assignment: CDR1 SQVTM and CDR2 ANQGSEA. CDR3 protein: CSARVRSGSYEQYF. The CDR3 DNA is TGCAGCGCCAGAGTCAGGTCGGGGTCCTACGAGCAGTACTTC.

CDR3 nucleotides: TGTGCCAGCACCCCCGGGGGGGCGCACGGCTACACCTTC. It codes for CASTPGGAHGYTF. V and J are TRBV7-6 and TRBJ1-2; D possibly corresponds to TRBD1 (6 bases). CDR1 SGHVS and CDR2 FNYEAQ come from the germline V gene. Trimming left V 7 bases short and J 8 bases short, with 17 bases between. The CDR3 sequence is 13 residues long.

The chain links TRBV9 to TRBJ2-1; D not certain. The CDR3 runs to 15 residues. Trimming shortened V by 2 bases and J by 0 bases, and 9 bases separated the two germline ends. CDR1 is SGDLS and CDR2 is YYNGEE in the germline V gene. The CDR3 protein is CASSVSPSSYNEQFF. The CDR3 bases are TGTGCCAGCAGCGTTAGCCCCAGCTCCTACAATGAGCAGTTCTTC.